This T cell receptor (beta chain) was identified during a study of PD-L1 blockade in urothelial cancer. For the study at large: Male patients with bladder-origin urothelial cancer numbered about 90% of the roughly 30. Prior regimens of chemotherapy numbered 0 to 3 per patient. T cells were recovered from blood samples at a median of 141,255. Study observations and caveats: Having blood TCR clonality under the median before treatment predicted better survival.

Profiled with immunoSEQ multiplex PCR; TCRdb holds only in-frame clones, not every one. The top ten clones hold less than 4% of a sample with some 45,000 clones, roughly 88% of them seen once. With regard to this clone: Its antigen is as yet unknown.

CDR3 size: 15 residues. V was shortened by 5 bases and J by 4 bases, with 14 bases between the two germline ends. Germline-derived CDR1 and CDR2 are MNHNY and SVGAGI (reference sequence). This rearrangement joins TRBV6-6 to TRBJ1-4; possible D gene TRBD1, 5 bases. The sequence was collected from an elderly man with urothelial cancer. Specimen: PBMCs, collected around atezolizumab (anti-PD-L1) treatment. The CDR3 bases are TGTGCCAGCAGTAAACCTGGGGCGATTAATGAAAAACTGTTTTTT. As protein: CASSKPGAINEKLFF.